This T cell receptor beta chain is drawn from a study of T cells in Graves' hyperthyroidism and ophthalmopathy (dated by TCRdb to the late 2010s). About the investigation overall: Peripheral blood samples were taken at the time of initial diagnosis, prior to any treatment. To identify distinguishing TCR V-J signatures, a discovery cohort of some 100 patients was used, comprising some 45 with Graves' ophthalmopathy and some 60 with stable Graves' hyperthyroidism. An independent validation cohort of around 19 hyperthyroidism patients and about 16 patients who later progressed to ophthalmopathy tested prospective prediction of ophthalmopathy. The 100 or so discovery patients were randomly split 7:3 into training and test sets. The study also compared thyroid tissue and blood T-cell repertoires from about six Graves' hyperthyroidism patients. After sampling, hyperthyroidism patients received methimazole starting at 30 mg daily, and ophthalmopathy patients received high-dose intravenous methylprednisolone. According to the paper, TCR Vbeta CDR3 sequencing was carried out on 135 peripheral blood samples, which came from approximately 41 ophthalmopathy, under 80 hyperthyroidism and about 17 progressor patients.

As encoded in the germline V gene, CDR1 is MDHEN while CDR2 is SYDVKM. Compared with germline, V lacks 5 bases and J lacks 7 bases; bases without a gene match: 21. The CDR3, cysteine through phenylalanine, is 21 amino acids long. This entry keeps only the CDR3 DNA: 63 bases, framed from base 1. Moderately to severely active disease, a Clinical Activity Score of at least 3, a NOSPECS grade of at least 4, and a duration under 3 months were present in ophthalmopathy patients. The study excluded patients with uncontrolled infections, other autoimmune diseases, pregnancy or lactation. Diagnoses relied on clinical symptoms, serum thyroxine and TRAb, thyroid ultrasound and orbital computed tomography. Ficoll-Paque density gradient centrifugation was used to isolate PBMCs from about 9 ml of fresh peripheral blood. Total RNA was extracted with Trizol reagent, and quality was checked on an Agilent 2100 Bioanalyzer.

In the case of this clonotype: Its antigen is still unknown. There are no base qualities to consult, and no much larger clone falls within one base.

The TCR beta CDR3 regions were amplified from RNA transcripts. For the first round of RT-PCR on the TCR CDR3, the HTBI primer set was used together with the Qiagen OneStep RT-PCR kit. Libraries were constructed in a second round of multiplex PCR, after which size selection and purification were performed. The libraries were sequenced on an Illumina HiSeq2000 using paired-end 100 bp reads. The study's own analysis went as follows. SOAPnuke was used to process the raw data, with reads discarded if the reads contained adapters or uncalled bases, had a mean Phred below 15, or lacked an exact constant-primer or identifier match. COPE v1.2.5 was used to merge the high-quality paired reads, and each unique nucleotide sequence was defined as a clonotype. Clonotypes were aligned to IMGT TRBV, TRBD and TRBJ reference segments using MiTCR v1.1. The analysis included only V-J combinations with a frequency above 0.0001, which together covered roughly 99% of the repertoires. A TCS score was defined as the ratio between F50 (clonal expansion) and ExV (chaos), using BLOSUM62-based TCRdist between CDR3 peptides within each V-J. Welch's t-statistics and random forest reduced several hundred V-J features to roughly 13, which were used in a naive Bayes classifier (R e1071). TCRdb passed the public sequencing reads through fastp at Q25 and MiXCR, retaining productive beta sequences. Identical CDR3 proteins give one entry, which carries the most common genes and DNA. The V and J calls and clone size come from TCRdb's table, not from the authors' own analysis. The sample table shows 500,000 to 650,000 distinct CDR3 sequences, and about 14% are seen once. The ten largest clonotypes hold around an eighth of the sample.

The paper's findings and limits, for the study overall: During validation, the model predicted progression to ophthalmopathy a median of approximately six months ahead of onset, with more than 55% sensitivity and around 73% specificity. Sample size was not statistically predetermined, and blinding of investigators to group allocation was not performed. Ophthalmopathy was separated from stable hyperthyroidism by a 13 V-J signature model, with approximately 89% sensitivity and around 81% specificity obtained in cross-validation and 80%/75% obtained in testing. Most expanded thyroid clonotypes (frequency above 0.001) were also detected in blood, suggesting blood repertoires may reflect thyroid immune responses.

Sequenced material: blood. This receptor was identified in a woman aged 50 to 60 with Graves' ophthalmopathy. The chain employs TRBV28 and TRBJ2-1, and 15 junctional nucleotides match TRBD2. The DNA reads TGTGCCAGCAGTCCCCCCAAAGGACTAGCGGGAGGGCCCTCTAAACGGAATGAGCAGTTCTTC. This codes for CASSPPKGLAGGPSKRNEQFF. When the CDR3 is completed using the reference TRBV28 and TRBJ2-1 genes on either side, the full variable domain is DVKVTQSSRYLVKRTGEKVFLECVQDMDHENMFWYRQDPGLGLRLIYFSYDVKMKEKGDIPEGYSVSREKKERFSLILESASTNQTSMYLCASSPPKGLAGGPSKRNEQFFGPGTRLTVL.